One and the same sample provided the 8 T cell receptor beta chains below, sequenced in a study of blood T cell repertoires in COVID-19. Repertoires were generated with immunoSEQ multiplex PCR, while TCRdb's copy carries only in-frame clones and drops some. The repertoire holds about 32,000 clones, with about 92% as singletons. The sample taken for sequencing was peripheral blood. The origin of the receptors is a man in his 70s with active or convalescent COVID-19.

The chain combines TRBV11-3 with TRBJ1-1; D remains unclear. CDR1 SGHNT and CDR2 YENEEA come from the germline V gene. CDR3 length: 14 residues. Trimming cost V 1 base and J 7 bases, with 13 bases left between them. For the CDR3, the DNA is TGTGCCAGCAGCTTAGGAGGGAGGGCCTATGAAGCTTTCTTT. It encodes CASSLGGRAYEAFF.

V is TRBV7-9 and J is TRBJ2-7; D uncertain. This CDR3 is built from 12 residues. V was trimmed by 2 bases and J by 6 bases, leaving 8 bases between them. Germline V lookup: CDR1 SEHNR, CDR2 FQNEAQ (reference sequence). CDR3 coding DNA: TGTGCCAGCAGCTTATCTTCGGGCGAGCAGTACTTC. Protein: CASSLSSGEQYF.

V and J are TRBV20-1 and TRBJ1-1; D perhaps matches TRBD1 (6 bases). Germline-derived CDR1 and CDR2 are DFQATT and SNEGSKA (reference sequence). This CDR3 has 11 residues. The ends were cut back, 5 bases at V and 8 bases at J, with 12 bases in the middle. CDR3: CSAPGTTEAFF. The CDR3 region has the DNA TGCAGTGCTCCCGGGACAACCGAAGCTTTCTTT.

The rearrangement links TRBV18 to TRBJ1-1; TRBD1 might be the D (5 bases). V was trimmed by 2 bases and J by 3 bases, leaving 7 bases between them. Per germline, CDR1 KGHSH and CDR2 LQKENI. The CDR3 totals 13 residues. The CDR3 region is CASSPSGDTEAFF. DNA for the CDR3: TGTGCCAGCTCACCATCGGGGGACACTGAAGCTTTCTTT.

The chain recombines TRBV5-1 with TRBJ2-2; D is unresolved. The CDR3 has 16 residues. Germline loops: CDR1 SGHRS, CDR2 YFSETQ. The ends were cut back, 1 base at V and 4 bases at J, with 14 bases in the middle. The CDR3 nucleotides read TGCGCCAGCAGCTTGAGTTTCATTACAACCACCGGGGAGCTGTTTTTT. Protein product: CASSLSFITTTGELFF.

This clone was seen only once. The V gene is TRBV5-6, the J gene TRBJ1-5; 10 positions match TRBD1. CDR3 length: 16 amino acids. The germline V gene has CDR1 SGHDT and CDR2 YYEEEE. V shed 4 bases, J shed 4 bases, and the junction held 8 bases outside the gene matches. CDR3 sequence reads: CASSPKWGQGNQPQHF. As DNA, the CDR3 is TGTGCCAGCAGCCCCAAGTGGGGACAGGGGAATCAGCCCCAGCATTTT.

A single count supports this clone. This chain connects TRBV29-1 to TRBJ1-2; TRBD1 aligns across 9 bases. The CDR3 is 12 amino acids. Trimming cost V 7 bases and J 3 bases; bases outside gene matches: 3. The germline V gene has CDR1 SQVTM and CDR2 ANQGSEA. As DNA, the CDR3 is TGCAGCGGGGGACAGGGAGACTATGGCTACACCTTC. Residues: CSGGQGDYGYTF.

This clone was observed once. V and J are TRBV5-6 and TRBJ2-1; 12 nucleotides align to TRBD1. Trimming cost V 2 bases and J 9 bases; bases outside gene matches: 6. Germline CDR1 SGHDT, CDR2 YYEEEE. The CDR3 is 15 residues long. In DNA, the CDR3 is TGTGCCAGCAGCTTACCGGGACAGGGGGCGAGTGAGCAGTTCTTC. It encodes CASSLPGQGASEQFF.